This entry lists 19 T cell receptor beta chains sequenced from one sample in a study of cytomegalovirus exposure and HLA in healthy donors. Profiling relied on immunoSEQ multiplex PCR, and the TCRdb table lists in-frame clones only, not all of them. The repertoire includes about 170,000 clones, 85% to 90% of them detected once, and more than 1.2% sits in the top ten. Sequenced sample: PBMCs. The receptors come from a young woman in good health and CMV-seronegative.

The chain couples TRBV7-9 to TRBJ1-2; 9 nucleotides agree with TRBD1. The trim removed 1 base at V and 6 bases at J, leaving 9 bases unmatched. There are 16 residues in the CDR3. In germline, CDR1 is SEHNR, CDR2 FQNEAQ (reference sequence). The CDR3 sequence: CASSLGGTGILNGYTF. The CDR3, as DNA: TGTGCCAGCAGCTTAGGGGGGACAGGGATTCTCAATGGCTACACCTTC.

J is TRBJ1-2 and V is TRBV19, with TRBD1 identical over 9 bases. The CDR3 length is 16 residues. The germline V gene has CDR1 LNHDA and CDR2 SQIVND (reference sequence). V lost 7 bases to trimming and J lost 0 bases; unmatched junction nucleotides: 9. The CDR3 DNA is TGTGCCAGTATACCCCTGGGACAGGGAACTAACTATGGCTACACCTTC. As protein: CASIPLGQGTNYGYTF.

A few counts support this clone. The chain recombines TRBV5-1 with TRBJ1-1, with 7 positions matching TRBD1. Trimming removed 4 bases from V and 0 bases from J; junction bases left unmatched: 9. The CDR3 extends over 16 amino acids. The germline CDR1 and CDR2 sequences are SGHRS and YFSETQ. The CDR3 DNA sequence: TGCGCCAGCAGCCCTGCCCCAGGGGGGATGAACACTGAAGCTTTCTTT. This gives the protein CASSPAPGGMNTEAFF.

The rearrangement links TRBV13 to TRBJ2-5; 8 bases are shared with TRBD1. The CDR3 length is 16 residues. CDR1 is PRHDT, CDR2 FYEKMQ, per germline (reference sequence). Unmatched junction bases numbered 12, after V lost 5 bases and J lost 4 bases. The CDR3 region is CASSIVGQGGRETQYF. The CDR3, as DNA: TGTGCCAGCAGCATTGTAGGACAGGGTGGACGAGAGACCCAGTACTTC.

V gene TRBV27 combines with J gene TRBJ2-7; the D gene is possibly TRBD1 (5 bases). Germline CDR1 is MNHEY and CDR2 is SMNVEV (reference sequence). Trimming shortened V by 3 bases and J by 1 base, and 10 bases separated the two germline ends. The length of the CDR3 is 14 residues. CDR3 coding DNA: TGTGCCAGCAGTTTTCAGGGAAAGTCCTACGAGCAGTACTTC. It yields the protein CASSFQGKSYEQYF.

The CDR3 reads CAISRGLAGGLSTDTQYF. In DNA, the CDR3 is TGTGCCATCAGTCGTGGACTAGCGGGGGGGCTTAGCACAGATACGCAGTATTTT. The chain combines TRBV10-3 with TRBJ2-3, with TRBD2 matching 15 bases. The CDR3 runs 18 residues. Trimming cost V 5 bases and J 0 bases; bases outside gene matches: 6. The germline gives CDR1 ENHRY, CDR2 SYGVKD.

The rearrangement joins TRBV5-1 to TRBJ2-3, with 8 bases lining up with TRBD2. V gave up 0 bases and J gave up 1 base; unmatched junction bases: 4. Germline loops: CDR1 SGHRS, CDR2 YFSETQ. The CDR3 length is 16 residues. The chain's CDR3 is CASSLAPAGGTDTQYF. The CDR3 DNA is TGCGCCAGCAGCTTGGCCCCAGCGGGGGGCACAGATACGCAGTATTTT.

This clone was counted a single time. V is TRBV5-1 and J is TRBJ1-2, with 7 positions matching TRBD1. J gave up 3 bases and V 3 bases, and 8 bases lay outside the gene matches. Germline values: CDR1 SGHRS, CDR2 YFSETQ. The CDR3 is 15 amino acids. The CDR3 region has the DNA TGCGCCAGCAGCTCAGAACAGGGGATTGACTATGGCTACACCTTC. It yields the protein CASSSEQGIDYGYTF. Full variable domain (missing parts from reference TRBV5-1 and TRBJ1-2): KAGVTQTPRYLIKTRGQQVTLSCSPISGHRSVSWYQQTPGQGLQFLFEYFSETQRNKGNFPGRFSGRQFSNSRSEMNVSTLELGDSALYLCASSSEQGIDYGYTFGSGTRLTVV.

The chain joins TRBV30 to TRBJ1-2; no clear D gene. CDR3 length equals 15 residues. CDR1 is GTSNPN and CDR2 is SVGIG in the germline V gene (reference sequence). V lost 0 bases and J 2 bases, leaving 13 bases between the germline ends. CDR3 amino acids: CAWSVPGITNYGYTF. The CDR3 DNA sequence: TGTGCCTGGAGTGTACCGGGGATCACCAACTATGGCTACACCTTC.

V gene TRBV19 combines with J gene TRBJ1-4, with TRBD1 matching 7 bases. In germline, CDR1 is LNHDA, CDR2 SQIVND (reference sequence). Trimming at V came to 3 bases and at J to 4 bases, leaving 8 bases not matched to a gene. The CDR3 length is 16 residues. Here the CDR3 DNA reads TGTGCCAGTAGTATCGCTCCGGGACAGCTTAATGAAAAACTGTTTTTT. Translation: CASSIAPGQLNEKLFF.

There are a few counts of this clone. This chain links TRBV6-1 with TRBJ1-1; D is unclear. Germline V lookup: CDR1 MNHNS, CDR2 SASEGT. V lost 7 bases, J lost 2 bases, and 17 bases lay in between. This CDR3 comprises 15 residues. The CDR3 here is CASTPEENLNTEAFF. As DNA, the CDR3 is TGTGCCAGCACTCCCGAGGAGAACTTAAACACTGAAGCTTTCTTT.

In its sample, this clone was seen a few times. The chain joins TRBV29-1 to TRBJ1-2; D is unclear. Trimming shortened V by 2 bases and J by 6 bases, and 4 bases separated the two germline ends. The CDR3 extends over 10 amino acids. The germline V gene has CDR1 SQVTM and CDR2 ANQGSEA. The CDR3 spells CSVEQNGYTF. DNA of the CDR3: TGCAGCGTTGAACAGAATGGCTACACCTTC.

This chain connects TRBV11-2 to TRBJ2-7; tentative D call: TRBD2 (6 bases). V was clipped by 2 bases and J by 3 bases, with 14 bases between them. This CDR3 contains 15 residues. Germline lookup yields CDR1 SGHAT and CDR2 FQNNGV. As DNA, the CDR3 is TGTGCCAGCAGCTTATACGGGGGTCGAGACTACGAGCAGTACTTC. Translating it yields CASSLYGGRDYEQYF. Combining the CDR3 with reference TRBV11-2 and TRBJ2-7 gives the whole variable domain EAGVAQSPRYKIIEKRQSVAFWCNPISGHATLYWYQQILGQGPKLLIQFQNNGVVDDSQLPKDRFSAERLKGVDSTLKIQPAKLEDSAVYLCASSLYGGRDYEQYFGPGTRLTVT.

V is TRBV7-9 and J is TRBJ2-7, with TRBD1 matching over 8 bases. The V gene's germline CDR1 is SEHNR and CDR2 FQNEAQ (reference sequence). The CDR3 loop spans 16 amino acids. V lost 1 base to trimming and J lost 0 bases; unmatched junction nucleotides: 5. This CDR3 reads CASSLVQGVSSYEQYF. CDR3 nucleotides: TGTGCCAGCAGCTTAGTACAGGGGGTAAGCTCCTACGAGCAGTACTTC.

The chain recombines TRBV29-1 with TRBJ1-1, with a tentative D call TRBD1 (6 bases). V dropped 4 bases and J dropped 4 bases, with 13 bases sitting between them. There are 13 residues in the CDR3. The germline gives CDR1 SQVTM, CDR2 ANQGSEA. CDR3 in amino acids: CSVARGLRTEAFF. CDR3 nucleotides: TGCAGCGTTGCCAGGGGTTTGCGCACTGAAGCTTTCTTT.

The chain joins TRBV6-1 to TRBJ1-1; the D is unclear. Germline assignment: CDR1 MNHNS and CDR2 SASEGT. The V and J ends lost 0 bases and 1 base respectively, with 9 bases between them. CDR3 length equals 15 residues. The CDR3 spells CASSEALTGNTEAFF. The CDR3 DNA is TGTGCCAGCAGTGAAGCGCTTACGGGGAACACTGAAGCTTTCTTT.

The CDR3 bases are TGTGCCAGCAGCCAAGGTGTCCAGGTGGGCACTGAAGCTTTCTTT. Translated: CASSQGVQVGTEAFF. V and J are TRBV4-2 and TRBJ1-1, with unresolved D. CDR1 is LGHNA, CDR2 YNFKEQ, per germline. V was trimmed by 1 base and J by 4 bases, leaving 13 bases between them. CDR3 length equals 15 residues.

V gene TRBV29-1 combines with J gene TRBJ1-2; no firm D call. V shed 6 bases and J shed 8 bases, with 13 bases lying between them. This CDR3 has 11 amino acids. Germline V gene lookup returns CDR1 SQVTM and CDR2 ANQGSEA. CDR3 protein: CSVLTTGGYTF. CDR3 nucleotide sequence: TGCAGCGTACTTACCACGGGGGGCTACACCTTC.

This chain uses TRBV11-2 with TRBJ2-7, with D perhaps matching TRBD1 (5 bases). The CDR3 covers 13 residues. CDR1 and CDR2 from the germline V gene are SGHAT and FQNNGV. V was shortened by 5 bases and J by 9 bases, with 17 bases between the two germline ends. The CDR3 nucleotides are TGTGCCAGCAGCCAAGTGACTCCCCAGGGGCAGTACTTC. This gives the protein CASSQVTPQGQYF.